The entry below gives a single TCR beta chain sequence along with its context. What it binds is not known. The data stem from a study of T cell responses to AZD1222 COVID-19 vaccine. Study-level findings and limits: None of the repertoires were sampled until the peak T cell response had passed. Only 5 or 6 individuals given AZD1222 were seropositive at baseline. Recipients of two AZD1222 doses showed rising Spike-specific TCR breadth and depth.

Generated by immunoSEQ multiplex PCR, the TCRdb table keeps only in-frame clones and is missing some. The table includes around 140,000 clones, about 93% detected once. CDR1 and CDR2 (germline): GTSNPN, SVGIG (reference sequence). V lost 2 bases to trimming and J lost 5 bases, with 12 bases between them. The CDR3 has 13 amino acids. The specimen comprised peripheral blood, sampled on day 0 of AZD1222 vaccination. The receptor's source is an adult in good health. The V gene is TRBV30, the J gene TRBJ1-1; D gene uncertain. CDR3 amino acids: CAWSYQTGTEAFF. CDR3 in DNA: TGTGCCTGGAGTTACCAGACGGGGACTGAAGCTTTCTTT.